The 26 T cell receptor beta chains below all came from one sample that was sequenced in a study of control samples from healthy donors and cancer patients. Libraries were prepared by immunoSEQ multiplex PCR; TCRdb keeps only in-frame clonotypes and omits some of them. The sample includes more than 85,000 clones, 92% of them seen just once. The material sequenced was blood. These receptors all stem from a woman in her late teens or twenties in good health.

The chain is built from TRBV24-1 and TRBJ1-4, with 7 nucleotides matching TRBD1. Unmatched junction bases numbered 10, after V lost 3 bases and J lost 10 bases. The germline CDR1 and CDR2 sequences are KGHDR and SFDVKD. CDR3 length equals 15 residues. DNA of the CDR3: TGTGCCACCAGTGATGGGCTCGGACAGGCAGGAAAACTGTTTTTT. Protein product: CATSDGLGQAGKLFF.

The genes are TRBV6-5 and TRBJ2-2; the D call may be TRBD1 or TRBD2 (5 bases each). CDR3 size: 13 residues. Trimming pared 8 bases from V and 3 bases from J, leaving 10 bases between. Looked up from germline, CDR1 is MNHEY and CDR2 is SVGAGI. The CDR3 protein is CASHRGDTGELFF. The CDR3 DNA sequence: TGTGCCAGCCATCGAGGGGACACCGGGGAGCTGTTTTTT.

The chain combines TRBV21-1 with TRBJ2-5; the listed D gene, TRBD2, was not tested against the DNA. TRBV21-1 is a documented pseudogene. The CDR3 sequence is 15 residues long. CDR3 in amino acids: CASSKAGRGQETQYF. The CDR3 DNA follows: TGTGCCAGCAGCAAAGCGGGGAGGGGCCAAGAGACCCAGTACTTC.

The chain carries TRBV12-5 and TRBJ2-6; D is perhaps TRBD1 (5 bases). Germline V gene lookup returns CDR1 LGHNT and CDR2 FRNRAP. The CDR3 is 17 amino acids. Trimming removed 3 bases from V and 0 bases from J, with 12 bases in between. The CDR3 region is CASGFAGAVSGANVLTF. The CDR3 DNA sequence: TGTGCTAGTGGTTTTGCTGGGGCCGTCTCTGGGGCCAACGTCCTGACTTTC.

The rearrangement joins TRBV4-3 to TRBJ2-3; no clear D gene. In germline, CDR1 is LGHNA, CDR2 YSLEER. The CDR3 consists of 13 residues. Between the trimmed V and J ends, which lost 1 base and 9 bases, there was a span of 11 bases. CDR3 DNA sequence: TGCGCCAGCAGCCAAGTCCTAAGATCGACGCAGTATTTT. Protein product: CASSQVLRSTQYF.

V and J are TRBV27 and TRBJ2-7; D could derive from TRBD1 or TRBD2 (5 bases each). Between the trimmed V and J ends, which lost 6 bases and 0 bases, there was a span of 15 bases. The CDR3 has 15 residues. Germline loops: CDR1 MNHEY, CDR2 SMNVEV (reference sequence). CDR3 region: CASSIGATSSYEQYF. The DNA for the CDR3 is TGTGCCAGCAGCATCGGGGCTACTAGCTCCTACGAGCAGTACTTC.

The chain carries TRBV4-3 and TRBJ2-2; the D gene is possibly TRBD2 (5 bases). This CDR3 has 14 residues. V lost 0 bases to trimming and J lost 6 bases, with 8 bases between them. The germline V gene has CDR1 LGHNA and CDR2 YSLEER. The CDR3 sequence: CASSQDRGSGELFF. CDR3 bases: TGCGCCAGCAGCCAAGATCGAGGGTCCGGGGAGCTGTTTTTT.

The rearrangement uses TRBV28 and TRBJ1-4, with 7 bases identical to TRBD1. There are 17 residues in the CDR3. CDR1 and CDR2 from the germline V gene are MDHEN and SYDVKM. V shed 2 bases, J shed 0 bases, and the junction held 6 bases outside the gene matches. The CDR3 nucleotides read TGTGCCAGCAGTTTAGTACAGGGGATAGCAACTAATGAAAAACTGTTTTTT. This encodes CASSLVQGIATNEKLFF. The whole variable domain, remainder taken from reference TRBV28 and TRBJ1-4, is DVKVTQSSRYLVKRTGEKVFLECVQDMDHENMFWYRQDPGLGLRLIYFSYDVKMKEKGDIPEGYSVSREKKERFSLILESASTNQTSMYLCASSLVQGIATNEKLFFGSGTQLSVL.

J is TRBJ2-7 and V is TRBV4-2; a possible D gene is TRBD1 (6 bases). The V end lost 0 bases, the J end lost 2 bases, and 11 bases lay between the germline ends. Germline lookup yields CDR1 LGHNA and CDR2 YNFKEQ. This CDR3 spans 15 amino acids. CDR3 DNA sequence: TGTGCCAGCAGCCAAGAACGGGACACCCCCTACGAGCAGTACTTC. Translation gives CASSQERDTPYEQYF.

The chain recombines TRBV5-1 with TRBJ2-7; 8 bases are a match to TRBD1. V was pared by 4 bases and J by 4 bases, with 4 bases of the junction left unmatched. Germline-derived CDR1 and CDR2 are SGHRS and YFSETQ. CDR3 length: 13 residues. The DNA for the CDR3 is TGCGCCAGCAGCGGGGGGACAGGTTACGAGCAGTACTTC. Translated: CASSGGTGYEQYF.

This rearrangement joins TRBV20-1 to TRBJ2-1; D is undetermined. This CDR3 is built from 11 residues. The V gene lost 6 bases and the J gene lost 5 bases, with 8 bases spanning the gap. Germline loops: CDR1 DFQATT, CDR2 SNEGSKA (reference sequence). CDR3 sequence reads: CSAPHNNEQFF. In DNA, the CDR3 is TGCAGTGCCCCCCATAACAATGAGCAGTTCTTC.

This chain connects TRBV30 to TRBJ1-1; no reliable D call. CDR3 length: 12 residues. V was trimmed by 6 bases and J by 1 base, leaving 9 bases between them. Germline assignment: CDR1 GTSNPN and CDR2 SVGIG (reference sequence). The CDR3 nucleotides are TGTGCCTGCTCAGCAGGGAACACTGAAGCTTTCTTT. This codes for CACSAGNTEAFF.

This chain uses TRBV24-1 with TRBJ1-5; 9 bases agree with TRBD1. This CDR3 region has 13 residues. Trimming at V came to 9 bases and at J to 3 bases, leaving 2 bases not matched to a gene. The germline gives CDR1 KGHDR, CDR2 SFDVKD. CDR3 sequence: CATGQGINQPQHF. The CDR3 DNA reads as TGTGCCACCGGACAGGGGATCAATCAGCCCCAGCATTTT.

This chain connects TRBV19 to TRBJ2-7; the D gene is possibly TRBD2 (7 bases). Germline V gene data show CDR1 as LNHDA and CDR2 as SQIVND (reference sequence). Between the trimmed V and J ends, which lost 8 bases and 4 bases, there was a span of 21 bases. This CDR3 has 15 residues. The CDR3 spells CASGWGGPSGYEQYF. Written as DNA, the CDR3 is TGTGCCAGTGGTTGGGGGGGCCCCTCGGGGTACGAGCAGTACTTC.

The V call is TRBV7-8, the J call TRBJ2-3, with TRBD2 matching over 9 bases. J gave up 0 bases and V 5 bases, and 3 bases lay outside the gene matches. The CDR3 length is 15 residues. Germline assignment: CDR1 SGHVS and CDR2 FQNEAQ. Written as DNA, the CDR3 is TGTGCCAGCAGCCTGACTAGCGGTAGCACAGATACGCAGTATTTT. Its translation: CASSLTSGSTDTQYF.

The chain has TRBV7-9 and TRBJ2-7; 8 positions agree with TRBD1. The CDR3 totals 15 residues. Losses at the gene ends were 6 bases for V and 4 bases for J; bases not matched to a gene: 11. Germline CDR1 SEHNR, CDR2 FQNEAQ (reference sequence). CDR3 sequence reads: CASSQEPRGPYEQYF. CDR3 coding DNA: TGTGCCAGCAGTCAAGAGCCCAGGGGGCCGTACGAGCAGTACTTC.

CDR3: CASSLVASYEQYF. CDR3 nucleotide sequence: TGTGCCAGCAGCTTGGTTGCCTCCTACGAGCAGTACTTC. V gene TRBV5-4 combines with J gene TRBJ2-7; D call uncertain. CDR1 and CDR2 (germline): SGHNT, YYREEE (reference sequence). There are 13 residues in the CDR3. V lost 0 bases, J lost 0 bases, and 4 bases lay in between.

The genes are TRBV5-1 and TRBJ2-7; 9 bases line up with TRBD1. The V gene's germline CDR1 is SGHRS and CDR2 YFSETQ. The CDR3 extends over 17 amino acids. With 6 bases clipped from V and 5 bases from J, the junction kept 18 bases outside the gene matches. For the CDR3, the DNA is TGCGCCAGCACCTCAATGTCAAGGACAGGGGTCATGGACGAGCAGTACTTC. This translates into CASTSMSRTGVMDEQYF. The full variable domain, with the rest looked up from reference TRBV5-1 and TRBJ2-7, is KAGVTQTPRYLIKTRGQQVTLSCSPISGHRSVSWYQQTPGQGLQFLFEYFSETQRNKGNFPGRFSGRQFSNSRSEMNVSTLELGDSALYLCASTSMSRTGVMDEQYFGPGTRLTVT.

The gene calls are TRBV5-1 and TRBJ2-1; D is perhaps TRBD1 (6 bases). V was pared by 0 bases and J by 4 bases, with 11 bases between. Germline CDR1 and CDR2: SGHRS and YFSETQ. The CDR3 contains 15 residues. Here the CDR3 DNA reads TGCGCCAGCAGCTTGGTACAGGGAATATACAATGAGCAGTTCTTC. Protein product: CASSLVQGIYNEQFF.

The rearrangement joins TRBV19 to TRBJ1-4; D possibly corresponds to TRBD1 (6 bases). Trimming took 1 base from V and 0 from J, leaving 6 bases between them. Germline V CDR1 and CDR2: LNHDA, SQIVND (reference sequence). CDR3 size: 15 residues. As DNA, the CDR3 is TGTGCCAGTAGTATAGGGACAGCAACTAATGAAAAACTGTTTTTT. It specifies CASSIGTATNEKLFF.

This sequence joins TRBV5-1 and TRBJ2-2; D is uncertain. Trimming took off 2 bases at V and 2 bases at J, with 7 bases between the two ends. CDR1 is SGHRS and CDR2 is YFSETQ in the germline V gene. The CDR3 sequence is 14 residues long. In DNA, the CDR3 is TGCGCCAGCAGCTTTGGATATAACACCGGGGAGCTGTTTTTT. Translating gives CASSFGYNTGELFF.

This sequence joins TRBV7-9 and TRBJ2-7, with 9 bases identical to TRBD1. The germline V gene encodes CDR1 SEHNR and CDR2 FQNEAQ (reference sequence). The CDR3 length is 16 residues. The V gene end was trimmed by 6 bases and the J gene end by 3 bases; junction bases not matched to a gene: 12. The CDR3 spells CASSSPRDRANYEQYF. The CDR3 DNA is TGTGCCAGCAGTTCGCCCCGGGACAGGGCCAACTACGAGCAGTACTTC.

The rearrangement links TRBV7-2 to TRBJ2-5; 9 bases are a match to TRBD2. The CDR3 extends over 14 amino acids. J was trimmed by 5 bases and V by 4 bases; bases with no gene match: 5. CDR1 is SGHTA and CDR2 is FQGNSA in the germline V gene. CDR3 nucleotides: TGTGCCAGCAGCTGGGGGACTAGCATGGAGACCCAGTACTTC. Translating it yields CASSWGTSMETQYF.

The chain has TRBV9 and TRBJ2-7, with a weak D call TRBD2 (5 bases). The germline V gene has CDR1 SGDLS and CDR2 YYNGEE. The CDR3 runs to 15 residues. V dropped 0 bases and J dropped 2 bases, with 12 bases sitting between them. This chain's CDR3 is CASSVERGAAYEQYF. The DNA of the CDR3 is TGTGCCAGCAGCGTAGAACGGGGAGCCGCCTACGAGCAGTACTTC. Drawing the rest from reference TRBV9 and TRBJ2-7, the complete variable domain is DSGVTQTPKHLITATGQRVTLRCSPRSGDLSVYWYQQSLDQGLQFLIQYYNGEERAKGNILERFSAQQFPDLHSELNLSSLELGDSALYFCASSVERGAAYEQYFGPGTRLTVT.

With respect to this clone: Other DNA sequences from this sample encode an identical CDR3 as well. V usage is TRBV24-1 and J usage is TRBJ1-3; no clear D gene. CDR1 and CDR2 (germline): KGHDR, SFDVKD. The CDR3 has 13 amino acids. Trimming took off 3 bases at V and 4 bases at J, with 6 bases between the two ends. In DNA, the CDR3 is TGTGCCACCAGTGATGATCCGGGAAACACCATATATTTT. It specifies CATSDDPGNTIYF.

This sequence joins TRBV12-1 and TRBJ2-1; the table's D call, TRBD1, has no DNA check behind it. TRBV12-1 corresponds to a pseudogene. The CDR3 loop spans 16 amino acids. The CDR3, as DNA: TGTGCCAGCAGATCCTTACAGGGGGCTAAAGAGAATGAGCAGTTCTTC. Translation gives CASRSLQGAKENEQFF.